Listed below are T cell receptor beta chains from one sample, sequenced in a study of blood T cell repertoires in COVID-19. The data were produced by immunoSEQ multiplex PCR, yet TCRdb's version contains in-frame clones alone and is incomplete. The sample yields around 95,000 clones, about 85% seen once. Sequencing used peripheral blood. These receptors originate from a man between 50 and 59 years old with active or convalescent COVID-19. Both conserved end residues are part of each CDR3. A D gene is named only where the DNA matches it firmly. The size entry is marked missing in some rows and otherwise reads once, few, many or a size class.

D	J	V	size	DNA	CDR3
.	TRBJ1-5	TRBV30	.	TGTGCCTGGAGAGGGGGTTCAAGCAATCAGCCCCAGCATTTT	CAWRGGSSNQPQHF
TRBD1	TRBJ2-7	TRBV11-3	.	TGTGCCACCGGGACAGGGGTGGGCTACGAGCAGTACTTC	CATGTGVGYEQYF
TRBD2	TRBJ2-7	TRBV6-6	.	TGTGCCAGCAGCCGCGGGGGGGTCTACGAGCAGTACTTC	CASSRGGVYEQYF
TRBD2	TRBJ2-7	TRBV19	.	TGTGCCAGTAGTATTGGGGGAGGGCCCTCCTACGAGCAGTACTTC	CASSIGGGPSYEQYF
.	TRBJ2-2	TRBV5-6	.	TGTGCCAGCAGCTTGGGGCAGGGGTTTTTATCCGGGGAGCTGTTTTTT	CASSLGQGFLSGELFF
.	TRBJ1-3	TRBV29-1	.	TGCAGCGTTGAACAGGGAAGCTCTGGAAACACCATATATTTT	CSVEQGSSGNTIYF
.	TRBJ2-7	TRBV28	once	TGTGCCAGCAGTCCCCGGTCTTACGAGCAGTACTTC	CASSPRSYEQYF
.	TRBJ1-6	TRBV20-1	.	TGCAGTGCTAGTGAGGGTACAGGTGGAAATTCACCCCTCCACTTT	CSASEGTGGNSPLHF
TRBD1	TRBJ2-7	TRBV5-6	.	TGTGCCAGCAGCTCGGCAGGGGGATCGTACTACGAGCAGTACTTC	CASSSAGGSYYEQYF
TRBD2	TRBJ2-1	TRBV19	.	TGTGCCAGTAGTATGCGTCTAGCGGGAGATTATGAGCAGTTCTTC	CASSMRLAGDYEQFF
.	TRBJ2-7	TRBV24-1	once	TGTGCCACCAGTGATGATACGCAAAGCCCCCCCGAGCAGTACTTC	CATSDDTQSPPEQYF
TRBD2	TRBJ2-2	TRBV28	.	TGTGCCAGCAGTGGACATGTAGCGGGAGGATCAAAAAGCACCGGGGAGCTGTTTTTT	CASSGHVAGGSKSTGELFF
TRBD2	TRBJ2-1	TRBV27	.	TGTGCCAGCAGTTTATCTCCTCGGGGGGGCTCCTACAATGAGCAGTTCTTC	CASSLSPRGGSYNEQFF
.	TRBJ1-1	TRBV9	.	TGTGCCAGCAGCACGCGTATGGGTGGAGCGGGTGAAGCTTTCTTT	CASSTRMGGAGEAFF
.	TRBJ2-2	TRBV19	.	TGTGCCAGTAGTTGGGACACTAACACCGGGGAGCTGTTTTTT	CASSWDTNTGELFF
.	TRBJ1-2	TRBV5-4	once	TGTGCCAGCAGCTTGGGGGGCGACAACTCTTATGGCTACACCTTC	CASSLGGDNSYGYTF
TRBD2	TRBJ2-7	TRBV9	.	TGTGCCAGCAGCCCCCGTCGTAGCGGGAGAGGTACCTACGAGCAGTACTTC	CASSPRRSGRGTYEQYF
TRBD1	TRBJ1-6	TRBV19	.	TGTGCCAGTAGTAAGGACAGGGAACCCCGGCCCCTCCACTTT	CASSKDREPRPLHF
.	TRBJ1-3	TRBV3-1/TRBV3-2	.	TGTGCCAGCAGCCGTATGGCGGGCTCTGGAAACACCATATATTTT	CASSRMAGSGNTIYF
TRBD2	TRBJ2-5	TRBV3-1/TRBV3-2	.	TGTGCCAGCAGCCAAGTGGCTAGCGGGAGTCGTGAGACCCAGTACTTC	CASSQVASGSRETQYF
TRBD2	TRBJ2-1	TRBV7-9	.	TGTGCCAGCAGCTTAGGGACTAGCGGGAGATTAGGTGAGCAGTTCTTC	CASSLGTSGRLGEQFF
.	TRBJ1-2	TRBV12-3/TRBV12-4	.	TGTGCCAGCAGTTTAGGGCAGGGGCTAGGCTACACCTTC	CASSLGQGLGYTF
.	TRBJ2-1	TRBV13	once	TGTGCCAGCAGCTCAAGGGGGGGAAATGAGCAGTTCTTC	CASSSRGGNEQFF
.	TRBJ1-3	TRBV30	.	TGTGCCTGGAGTGTACAGGGAGAATACACCATATATTTT	CAWSVQGEYTIYF
.	TRBJ1-2	TRBV18	.	TGTGCCAGCTCACCACTGCGGACAGTCTATGGCTACACCTTC	CASSPLRTVYGYTF
TRBD1	TRBJ1-1	TRBV7-3	.	TGTGCCAGCAGCTTAATATGGGACAGTGAAGCTTTCTTT	CASSLIWDSEAFF
.	TRBJ1-2	TRBV5-5	.	TGTGCCAGCAGCTTGGGGGTGTGGACAGAGGAACGCTACACCTTC	CASSLGVWTEERYTF
TRBD2	TRBJ2-3	TRBV9	.	TGTGCCAGCAGCGTAGGCCCCGTAGGGTATAGCGGGAGGACAGATACGCAGTATTTT	CASSVGPVGYSGRTDTQYF
TRBD2	TRBJ2-7	TRBV4-1	.	TGCGCCAGCAGCCAAACAACTAGCGGGGAGATAGGGTCCTACGAGCAGTACTTC	CASSQTTSGEIGSYEQYF
TRBD1	TRBJ2-5	TRBV5-1	few	TGCGCCAGCAGCTTGGAGGGGACAGGGGAAGAGACCCAGTACTTC	CASSLEGTGEETQYF
.	TRBJ2-5	TRBV11-3	once	TGTGCCAGCAGCTTAGAGGCTAGAGTCAAAGAGACCCAGTACTTC	CASSLEARVKETQYF
TRBD2	TRBJ2-1	TRBV6-2/TRBV6-3	.	TGTGCCAGCAGTAATCCGGGACTAAACTACAATGAGCAGTTCTTC	CASSNPGLNYNEQFF
.	TRBJ2-6	TRBV11-3	once	TGTGCCAGCAGCTTAAGCTACCCTGGGGCCAACGTCCTGACTTTC	CASSLSYPGANVLTF
TRBD1	TRBJ2-4	TRBV6-5	.	TGTGCCAGCAACCCTACGACAGGGAACATTCAGTACTTC	CASNPTTGNIQYF
.	TRBJ1-1	TRBV2	.	TGTGCCAGCACCACTGGGGGGGTTACTGAAGCTTTCTTT	CASTTGGVTEAFF
TRBD1	TRBJ1-1	TRBV7-3	.	TGTGCCAGCCGGGACAGGGAGGGTGAAGCTTTCTTT	CASRDREGEAFF
TRBD1	TRBJ2-1	TRBV24-1	once	TGTGCCACCAGTGATTTGGAGGCTCCGACAGGGAAATTGAATGAGCAGTTCTTC	CATSDLEAPTGKLNEQFF
TRBD2	TRBJ2-1	TRBV19	.	TGTGCCAGTAGTTCGACGGGAGGAGGGAATGAGCAGTTCTTC	CASSSTGGGNEQFF
TRBD2	TRBJ2-7	TRBV4-1	once	TGCGCCAGCAGCCAAGAACTAGCGGAGTACTACGAGCAGTACTTC	CASSQELAEYYEQYF
TRBD2	TRBJ2-1	TRBV3-1/TRBV3-2	.	TGTGCCAGCAGCCAAAGACTAGCGAATGAGCAGTTCTTC	CASSQRLANEQFF
TRBD1	TRBJ2-7	TRBV13	.	TGTGCCAGCAGCTCCGGACAGGGCATTGAGCAGTACTTC	CASSSGQGIEQYF
.	TRBJ1-1	TRBV7-8	.	TGTGCCAGCAGCTTAGCGACAGCCGGGAACACTGAAGCTTTCTTT	CASSLATAGNTEAFF
TRBD2	TRBJ2-3	TRBV11-3	.	TGTGCCAGCAGCATCAGGTCAGCGGGAGGTTCCGATACGCAGTATTTT	CASSIRSAGGSDTQYF
TRBD1	TRBJ1-3	TRBV3-1/TRBV3-2	.	TGTGCCAGCAGCCTCCAGACAGGGAGTCCCTCTGGAAACACCATATATTTT	CASSLQTGSPSGNTIYF
TRBD1	TRBJ1-5	TRBV6-1	.	TGTGCCAGCAGTGAAACAGGGGCCTATCAGCCCCAGCATTTT	CASSETGAYQPQHF
.	TRBJ2-5	TRBV2	.	TGTGCCAGCAAGACAGCCATGGGAGAGACCCAGTACTTC	CASKTAMGETQYF
.	TRBJ2-3	TRBV28	.	TGTGCCAGCAGTTTTGAGGGAAAAGATACGCAGTATTTT	CASSFEGKDTQYF
.	TRBJ2-7	TRBV3-1/TRBV3-2	.	TGTGCCAGCAGCCAAGAGTGGGGGCACGAGCAGTACTTC	CASSQEWGHEQYF
TRBD1	TRBJ1-2	TRBV5-8	.	TGTGCCAGCAGCCCGAGGGACAGGGGCGACTATGGCTACACCTTC	CASSPRDRGDYGYTF
.	TRBJ1-4	TRBV19	.	TGTGCCAGTAGTCCTTACGAGGGTGAAAAACTGTTTTTT	CASSPYEGEKLFF
.	TRBJ2-1	TRBV5-5	.	TGTGCCAGCAGCTTAGATAGCGGATTCTCCTACAATGAGCAGTTCTTC	CASSLDSGFSYNEQFF
.	TRBJ2-5	TRBV24-1	once	TGTGCCACCAGTGAGTTGGGCAGCCAAGAGACCCAGTACTTC	CATSELGSQETQYF
TRBD1	TRBJ1-6	TRBV30	.	TGTGCCTCTACTCCCGGGACAGCCAGCTCCTATAATTCACCCCTCCACTTT	CASTPGTASSYNSPLHF